These 20 T cell receptor beta chains originate from one sample sequenced in a study of blood T cell repertoires in COVID-19. This table comes from immunoSEQ multiplex PCR, and its TCRdb copy is limited to in-frame clones, with some not included. This table has over 400,000 clones, 75% to 90% appearing once. Input material: peripheral blood. The receptors come from a human donor in a cohort sampled during active COVID-19.

This rearrangement joins TRBV24-1 to TRBJ2-6; the match to TRBD1 covers 8 bases. This CDR3 has 19 amino acids. Trimming removed 4 bases from V and 1 base from J; junction bases left unmatched: 11. Germline V gives CDR1 KGHDR, CDR2 SFDVKD. This CDR3 is CATSEKPGTGISGANVLTF. Written as DNA, the CDR3 is TGTGCCACCAGTGAAAAACCCGGGACAGGCATATCTGGGGCCAACGTCCTGACTTTC.

The chain has TRBV28 and TRBJ2-7; D may be TRBD2 (6 bases). Trimming pared 2 bases from V and 3 bases from J, leaving 8 bases between. This CDR3 contains 13 residues. The germline V gene encodes CDR1 MDHEN and CDR2 SYDVKM. The CDR3 region has the DNA TGTGCCAGCAGTTTAGGAGGGGACTACGAGCAGTACTTC. It specifies CASSLGGDYEQYF.

This clone has only one observation. The chain uses TRBV30 and TRBJ2-1; perhaps TRBD2 as D (5 bases). This CDR3 has 16 residues. Germline V gene sequence: CDR1 GTSNPN, CDR2 SVGIG (reference sequence). V lost 4 bases, J lost 0 bases, and 16 bases lay in between. The CDR3 sequence is CAWNPGVASSYNEQFF. CDR3 coding DNA: TGTGCCTGGAACCCCGGGGTAGCCAGCTCCTACAATGAGCAGTTCTTC. Variable domain in full (rest from reference TRBV30 and TRBJ2-1): SQTIHQWPATLVQPVGSPLSLECTVEGTSNPNLYWYRQAAGRGLQLLFYSVGIGQISSEVPQNLSASRPQDRQFILSSKKLLLSDSGFYLCAWNPGVASSYNEQFFGPGTRLTVL.

This sequence joins TRBV19 and TRBJ1-1, with 7 bases lining up with TRBD1. J gave up 1 base and V 3 bases, and 5 bases lay outside the gene matches. Germline V lookup: CDR1 LNHDA, CDR2 SQIVND (reference sequence). The CDR3 covers 15 residues. CDR3 protein: CASSMGQTRNTEAFF. The CDR3 DNA is TGTGCCAGTAGTATGGGACAGACGAGGAACACTGAAGCTTTCTTT.

This chain joins TRBV5-5 and TRBJ2-3; 14 positions agree with TRBD2. Per germline, CDR1 SGHKS and CDR2 YYEKEE (reference sequence). The V segment lost 4 bases and the J segment 6 bases; nucleotides outside the gene matches: 7. This CDR3 has 16 amino acids. This chain's CDR3 is CASSTGLAGVADTQYF. CDR3 DNA sequence: TGTGCCAGCAGCACGGGACTAGCGGGAGTAGCTGATACGCAGTATTTT.

For this clone: Other nucleotide sequences in the sample specify the same CDR3. The V gene is TRBV30, the J gene TRBJ1-1, with D possibly TRBD1 on 6 matching bases. The V and J ends lost 0 bases and 5 bases respectively, with 7 bases between them. Per the germline V gene, CDR1 is GTSNPN and CDR2 is SVGIG (reference sequence). CDR3 length: 12 amino acids. As DNA, the CDR3 is TGTGCCTGGAGTGTAAGGGGGACTGAAGCTTTCTTT. Translating it yields CAWSVRGTEAFF.

The chain employs TRBV7-2 and TRBJ1-3; no reliable D call. This CDR3 region has 13 residues. V was clipped by 3 bases and J by 2 bases, with 5 bases between them. The germline CDR1 and CDR2 sequences are SGHTA and FQGNSA. For the CDR3, the DNA is TGTGCCAGCAGCTTCCAAACTGGAAACACCATATATTTT. It encodes CASSFQTGNTIYF.

This sequence joins TRBV15 and TRBJ2-7; 8 positions agree with TRBD1. Germline V gene data show CDR1 as LNHNV and CDR2 as YYDKDF (reference sequence). The CDR3 covers 15 residues. With 4 bases clipped from V and 1 base from J, the junction kept 6 bases outside the gene matches. CDR3: CATSTPGTGSYEQYF. The CDR3 nucleotides read TGTGCCACCAGCACACCCGGGACAGGTTCCTACGAGCAGTACTTC.

This clone was seen only a few times. The junction and the germline gene differ at one end; a read error may be behind it. The chain employs TRBV7-2 and TRBJ2-3; 10 bases agree with TRBD2. Germline values: CDR1 SGHTA, CDR2 FQGNSA. The CDR3 is made up of 15 amino acids. CDR3 DNA sequence: TGTGCCAGCAGCCTAGCGGGAGCTGCCCCAGATACGCAGTATTTT. Amino acids: CASSLAGAAPDTQYF. Supplemented by reference TRBV7-2 and TRBJ2-3, the full variable domain reads GAGVSQSPSNKVTEKGKDVELRCDPISGHTALYWYRQSLGQGLEFLIYFQGNSAPDKSGLPSDRFSAERTGGSVSTLTIQRTQQEDSAVYLCASSLAGAAPDTQYFGPGTRLTVL.

J is TRBJ1-1 and V is TRBV5-1; the match to TRBD1 covers 8 bases. The CDR3 is 14 residues long. V lost 3 bases, J lost 7 bases, and 8 bases stayed unmatched. CDR1 is SGHRS and CDR2 is YFSETQ in the germline V gene. The CDR3 sequence is CASSSGQGFLEAFF. For the CDR3, the DNA is TGCGCCAGCAGCTCCGGACAGGGATTTCTTGAAGCTTTCTTT. The full variable domain, with the rest looked up from reference TRBV5-1 and TRBJ1-1, is KAGVTQTPRYLIKTRGQQVTLSCSPISGHRSVSWYQQTPGQGLQFLFEYFSETQRNKGNFPGRFSGRQFSNSRSEMNVSTLELGDSALYLCASSSGQGFLEAFFGQGTRLTVV.

The chain uses TRBV6-5 and TRBJ1-1; D is uncertain. The CDR3 loop spans 14 amino acids. Trimming took 6 bases from V and 0 from J, leaving 11 bases between them. Germline loops: CDR1 MNHEY, CDR2 SVGAGI. The CDR3 protein is CASRSRQLNTEAFF. Here the CDR3 DNA reads TGTGCCAGCAGGTCGAGGCAGTTGAACACTGAAGCTTTCTTT.

This chain links TRBV28 with TRBJ2-1; 8 nucleotides agree with TRBD2. V lost 8 bases and J lost 0; bases outside the gene matches: 12. This CDR3 has 17 residues. CDR1 is MDHEN and CDR2 is SYDVKM in the germline V gene. This chain's CDR3 is CASPPGGLVSSYNEQFF. The CDR3 DNA reads as TGTGCCAGCCCTCCGGGGGGGCTAGTTAGCTCCTACAATGAGCAGTTCTTC.

V gene TRBV6-4 combines with J gene TRBJ2-1, with TRBD2 identical over 9 bases. This CDR3 region has 15 residues. The V and J ends lost 4 bases and 3 bases, in that order; junction bases with no gene match: 4. CDR1 and CDR2 (germline): MRHNA, SNTAGT. The CDR3 DNA is TGTGCCAGCAGTGCGGTTAGCGGGGGCTACAATGAGCAGTTCTTC. It translates to CASSAVSGGYNEQFF.

This clone appeared once. CDR3 DNA sequence: TGTGCCAGTAGTATACAGGGGGGATCCAACTATGGCTACACCTTC. Its translation is CASSIQGGSNYGYTF. The chain combines TRBV19 with TRBJ1-2, with TRBD1 matching 7 bases. V shed 2 bases and J 2 bases; nucleotides not matched to a gene: 5. From germline, CDR1 is LNHDA and CDR2 SQIVND (reference sequence). The CDR3 has 15 amino acids.

This chain uses TRBV7-3 with TRBJ1-1, with D tentatively TRBD1 (6 bases). CDR1 and CDR2 (germline): SGHTA, FQGTGA. CDR3 length equals 17 residues. V lost 1 base to trimming and J lost 2 bases, with 17 bases between them. The chain's CDR3 is CASSLSGGAQGNTEAFF. DNA of the CDR3: TGTGCCAGCAGCTTAAGCGGGGGGGCCCAGGGAAACACTGAAGCTTTCTTT.

On this clone: This sample also contains other DNA sequences that code for the same CDR3. The chain combines TRBV18 with TRBJ1-5, with 8 bases matching TRBD1. The length of the CDR3 is 13 residues. Germline V gene data show CDR1 as KGHSH and CDR2 as LQKENI. Unmatched junction bases numbered 0, after V lost 3 bases and J lost 5 bases. The DNA of the CDR3 is TGTGCCAGCTCACCGGACAGGGATCAGCCCCAGCATTTT. This translates into CASSPDRDQPQHF. Filled out from reference TRBV18 and TRBJ1-5, the complete variable domain reads NAGVMQNPRHLVRRRGQEARLRCSPMKGHSHVYWYRQLPEEGLKFMVYLQKENIIDESGMPKERFSAEFPKEGPSILRIQQVVRGDSAAYFCASSPDRDQPQHFGDGTRLSIL.

V and J are TRBV9 and TRBJ1-2; TRBD1 matches at 9 bases. CDR1 and CDR2 (germline): SGDLS, YYNGEE. V lost 0 bases to trimming and J lost 8 bases; unmatched junction nucleotides: 8. The CDR3 is made up of 15 amino acids. CDR3 in amino acids: CASSVDVTGGRGYTF. DNA for the CDR3: TGTGCCAGCAGCGTAGATGTGACAGGGGGACGGGGCTACACCTTC. The variable domain in full, with the rest retrieved from reference TRBV9 and TRBJ1-2, is DSGVTQTPKHLITATGQRVTLRCSPRSGDLSVYWYQQSLDQGLQFLIQYYNGEERAKGNILERFSAQQFPDLHSELNLSSLELGDSALYFCASSVDVTGGRGYTFGSGTRLTVV.

V gene TRBV29-1 combines with J gene TRBJ2-2; TRBD2 agrees at 7 bases. The V gene end was trimmed by 7 bases and the J gene end by 0 bases; junction bases not matched to a gene: 8. The length of the CDR3 is 15 residues. Germline V gene sequence: CDR1 SQVTM, CDR2 ANQGSEA. CDR3 bases: TGCAGCGCCTTGGGAGGGAACACGAACACCGGGGAGCTGTTTTTT. Its translation: CSALGGNTNTGELFF.

The gene calls are TRBV2 and TRBJ2-7; D is unclear. The CDR3 extends over 11 amino acids. Trimming took 9 bases from V and 10 from J, leaving 16 bases between them. Germline V lookup: CDR1 SNHLY, CDR2 FYNNEI. The CDR3 nucleotides read TGTGCCAGTCATCGCGAATCCGAACAGTACTTC. Protein product: CASHRESEQYF.

V is TRBV5-5 and J is TRBJ2-7; 8 bases agree with TRBD2. The trim removed 7 bases at V and 4 bases at J, leaving 13 bases unmatched. Germline V gene lookup returns CDR1 SGHKS and CDR2 YYEKEE (reference sequence). The CDR3 is 15 amino acids. The CDR3 spells CASDAGGARGYEQYF. The CDR3 bases are TGTGCCAGCGACGCGGGGGGCGCCCGGGGGTACGAGCAGTACTTC.